The clone carrying this T cell receptor (beta chain) has just one count. Its antigen is undetermined. The CDR3 is made up of 14 amino acids. V lost 4 bases, J lost 1 base, and 9 bases lay in between. The germline CDR1 and CDR2 sequences are SGHRS and YFSETQ. Profiling relied on immunoSEQ multiplex PCR, and the TCRdb table lists in-frame clones only, not all of them. The profile shows 50,000 to 75,000 clones, roughly 90% of them singletons. This specimen belongs to a study of graft-versus-host responses after intestinal transplantation. Study-level information: The study gave all recipients anti-thymocyte globulin induction, then tacrolimus and steroids for roughly 3 years.

Study-wide points: Allograft graft-versus-host to host-versus-graft clonal ratios ran high in patients with graft-donor T cell macrochimerism. Peak GvH clone levels in circulation were associated with early post-transplant HvG declines. Some GvH clones appeared in ileal mucosa or blood before recipient bone marrow.

The material was unstimulated CD8+ T cells sorted from spleen or lymph node cells, obtained before transplant. The receptor's source is a human donor who was the organ donor for an intestinal transplant. The rearrangement links TRBV5-1 to TRBJ1-5, with D possibly TRBD1 on 5 matching bases. Here the CDR3 reads CASSLGESNQPQHF. The CDR3 nucleotides are TGCGCCAGCAGCCTGGGGGAGAGCAATCAGCCCCAGCATTTT.